The T cell receptor (beta chain) under discussion was sequenced for a study of blood T cell repertoires in COVID-19. Across the whole study: Sample material is recorded as cDNA or gDNA derived from T cells, B-cell-depleted T cells, or PBMCs.

Which cohort a participant joined came from the clinical history participants gave. This clone is a singleton in its sample. Repertoires were generated with immunoSEQ multiplex PCR, while TCRdb's copy carries only in-frame clones and drops some. The sample has about 150,000 clones; roughly 89% are singletons. V gave up 2 bases and J gave up 3 bases, with 12 bases separating them. CDR3 length: 15 residues. Germline CDR1 and CDR2: KGHSH and LQKENI. The source is a middle-aged man who had recovered from COVID-19. The chain couples TRBV18 to TRBJ2-3; a weak D match, TRBD2 (5 bases). The sample comprised PBMCs or T cells enriched from blood (not recorded which). CDR3 sequence: CASSPSASGTDTQYF. The CDR3 region has the DNA TGTGCCAGCTCACCATCGGCGAGCGGAACAGATACGCAGTATTTT.